The entry below describes one T cell receptor beta chain. The sample comes from a study of blood T cell repertoires in COVID-19. Looking at the study overall: T cells, B-cell-depleted T cells, or PBMCs supplied cDNA or gDNA.

The CDR3 extends over 14 amino acids. From germline, CDR1 is SGHVS and CDR2 FQNEAQ. Trimming pared 3 bases from V and 0 bases from J, leaving 6 bases between. Assay: immunoSEQ multiplex PCR; the TCRdb copy retains only in-frame clones and omits some. The table shows roughly 290,000 clones, with more than 80% occurring only once. The chain is built from TRBV7-8 and TRBJ1-5, with D tentatively TRBD1 (5 bases). Sequencing was carried out using peripheral blood. The sequence was collected from a woman aged 30 to 39 with COVID-19, enrolled during active disease. CDR3 residues: CASSLTDSNQPQHF. Written as DNA, the CDR3 is TGTGCCAGCAGCTTGACAGATAGCAATCAGCCCCAGCATTTT.